The 18 T cell receptor beta chains below come from one sample, sequenced in a study of cytomegalovirus exposure and HLA in healthy donors. PCR involved 60 Vbeta and 13 Jbeta primers. The data were produced by immunoSEQ multiplex PCR, yet TCRdb's version contains in-frame clones alone and is incomplete. The profile shows more than 150,000 clones, approximately 81% of them singletons. Sequenced sample: PBMCs. Receptors originate from a boy between 10 and 17 years old in good health and CMV-seronegative.

The sample holds a few counts of this clone. The genes are TRBV4-3 and TRBJ1-2, with 8 bases fitting TRBD1. The CDR3 contains 14 residues. Germline lookup yields CDR1 LGHNA and CDR2 YSLEER. Germline trimming cut 4 bases from V and 8 bases from J; bases unmatched to any gene: 9. The CDR3 region is CASSPWTGSEGYTF. The CDR3 nucleotides are TGCGCCAGCAGCCCGTGGACAGGGTCGGAAGGCTACACCTTC.

This chain uses TRBV7-9 with TRBJ2-2, with 12 positions matching TRBD2. CDR3 length equals 16 residues. The V segment lost 5 bases and the J segment 8 bases; nucleotides outside the gene matches: 9. Germline CDR1 SEHNR, CDR2 FQNEAQ (reference sequence). The CDR3: CASSASLTSGSGELFF. The CDR3 bases are TGTGCCAGCAGCGCGAGCCTGACTAGCGGGAGTGGGGAGCTGTTTTTT.

The CDR3 sequence: CASSSFVGGGTDTQYF. The CDR3 DNA follows: TGCGCCAGCAGCTCTTTTGTGGGGGGGGGAACAGATACGCAGTATTTT. The chain couples TRBV5-1 to TRBJ2-3; TRBD2 matches 7 bases. From germline, CDR1 is SGHRS and CDR2 YFSETQ. Trimming cost V 3 bases and J 3 bases; bases outside gene matches: 10. The CDR3 consists of 16 residues.

This chain links TRBV5-5 with TRBJ1-5, with D unresolved. Trimming cost V 2 bases and J 1 base, with 7 bases left between them. The V gene's germline CDR1 is SGHKS and CDR2 YYEKEE (reference sequence). The CDR3 spans 14 residues. The CDR3 DNA reads TGTGCCAGCAGCTTATTTAGCAGCAATCAGCCCCAGCATTTT. This translates into CASSLFSSNQPQHF.

This clone was recorded once. The V and J genes are TRBV10-3 and TRBJ2-1; D is perhaps TRBD2 (6 bases). The CDR3 is 16 amino acids. V shed 0 bases and J shed 8 bases, with 17 bases lying between them. Germline V gives CDR1 ENHRY, CDR2 SYGVKD. CDR3 sequence (DNA): TGTGCCATCAGTGAGTCCGGGGAGGCAGGACGATATGAGCAGTTCTTC. Amino acids: CAISESGEAGRYEQFF.

The rearrangement links TRBV9 to TRBJ1-5; D call uncertain. V shed 3 bases and J shed 0 bases, with 10 bases lying between them. Per the germline V gene, CDR1 is SGDLS and CDR2 is YYNGEE. This CDR3 spans 15 amino acids. The CDR3 bases are TGTGCCAGCAGCGCCGAGGCTAATAGCAATCAGCCCCAGCATTTT. Translated, it gives CASSAEANSNQPQHF.

This clone was detected only a few times. The genes are TRBV27 and TRBJ2-1; the match to TRBD2 covers 11 bases. CDR1 and CDR2 from the germline V gene are MNHEY and SMNVEV (reference sequence). The CDR3 runs 16 residues. Losses at the gene ends were 6 bases for V and 7 bases for J; bases not matched to a gene: 11. CDR3 amino acids: CASRTMTSGNFNEQFF. The CDR3 nucleotides read TGTGCCAGCAGAACCATGACTAGCGGGAATTTTAATGAGCAGTTCTTC.

The chain joins TRBV5-1 to TRBJ2-3; perhaps TRBD2 as D (5 bases). V lost 4 bases to trimming and J lost 2 bases, with 14 bases between them. The germline CDR1 and CDR2 sequences are SGHRS and YFSETQ. This CDR3 has 15 amino acids. The CDR3 DNA follows: TGCGCCAGCAGCCTTAGCCCGACTAACACAGATACGCAGTATTTT. Encoded protein: CASSLSPTNTDTQYF.

The chain joins TRBV6-5 to TRBJ1-3; tentative D call: TRBD1 (5 bases). This CDR3 is built from 14 residues. The germline gives CDR1 MNHEY, CDR2 SVGAGI. Trimming stripped 6 bases from V and 4 bases from J, with 13 bases between. The CDR3 sequence is CASSNSGFGNTIYF. CDR3 bases: TGTGCCAGCAGCAACTCAGGGTTCGGAAACACCATATATTTT.

This clone was seen once. The genes are TRBV9 and TRBJ2-2, with a tentative D call TRBD1 (6 bases). Germline V CDR1 and CDR2: SGDLS, YYNGEE. The CDR3 runs to 15 residues. Deletions cut 4 bases from V and 0 bases from J, with 10 bases between. CDR3: CASSLTGSNTGELFF. CDR3 bases: TGTGCCAGCAGCCTGACAGGATCGAACACCGGGGAGCTGTTTTTT.

The chain carries TRBV5-4 and TRBJ1-1, with D hard to call. V lost 0 bases to trimming and J lost 5 bases, with 11 bases between them. The length of the CDR3 is 14 residues. Per the germline V gene, CDR1 is SGHNT and CDR2 is YYREEE (reference sequence). CDR3 residues: CASSLAGRETEAFF. The CDR3 coding sequence is TGTGCCAGCAGCTTGGCCGGGAGGGAGACTGAAGCTTTCTTT.

This clone was observed once. The chain uses TRBV19 and TRBJ2-1; 9 bases align to TRBD2. The CDR3 loop spans 15 amino acids. CDR1 and CDR2 from the germline V gene are LNHDA and SQIVND (reference sequence). V was clipped by 6 bases and J by 4 bases; unmatched bases: 7. The CDR3 region has the DNA TGTGCCAGTAGAACCCAAGCGGGGGGATACAATGAGCAGTTCTTC. Its protein product is CASRTQAGGYNEQFF.

The rearrangement joins TRBV5-1 to TRBJ1-2; no clear D gene. The CDR3 covers 13 residues. With 3 bases removed from V and 3 bases from J, the gap between germline ends came to 9 bases. Germline CDR1 SGHRS, CDR2 YFSETQ. CDR3 protein: CASSSRRDYGYTF. CDR3 DNA sequence: TGCGCCAGCAGCTCCCGTCGGGACTATGGCTACACCTTC.

This chain uses TRBV27 with TRBJ1-1; D is unclear. The CDR3 is 14 amino acids. Trimming shortened V by 1 base and J by 4 bases, and 10 bases separated the two germline ends. The V gene's germline CDR1 is MNHEY and CDR2 SMNVEV (reference sequence). In DNA form, the CDR3 reads TGTGCCAGCAGTTTATATGGTGGTAGCACTGAAGCTTTCTTT. Translating it yields CASSLYGGSTEAFF.

The chain recombines TRBV20-1 with TRBJ2-3, with D unclear. The germline V and J ends were trimmed by 5 bases and 5 bases, with 8 bases remaining between them. This CDR3 is built from 11 residues. Germline V gene sequence: CDR1 DFQATT, CDR2 SNEGSKA (reference sequence). CDR3 region: CSAHRLDTQYF. CDR3 sequence (DNA): TGCAGTGCTCATAGACTAGATACGCAGTATTTT.

The gene calls are TRBV30 and TRBJ2-3, with D possibly matching TRBD2 (6 bases). This CDR3 has 13 residues. V gave up 4 bases and J gave up 1 base, with 9 bases separating them. Germline V gene data show CDR1 as GTSNPN and CDR2 as SVGIG (reference sequence). The CDR3 DNA follows: TGTGCCTGGAAAAGCGGGCGCACAGATACGCAGTATTTT. It codes for CAWKSGRTDTQYF.

The rearrangement joins TRBV27 to TRBJ1-3, with unresolved D. Trimming took off 4 bases at V and 4 bases at J, with 14 bases between the two ends. Germline assignment: CDR1 MNHEY and CDR2 SMNVEV (reference sequence). The CDR3 totals 15 residues. The CDR3 is CASSYQGGMGNTIYF. The CDR3 nucleotides are TGTGCCAGCAGTTACCAAGGCGGGATGGGAAACACCATATATTTT.

Concerning this clone: Other DNA sequences in the same sample also yield this CDR3. V is TRBV6-5 and J is TRBJ2-7; tentatively, D is TRBD1 (6 bases). Between the trimmed V and J ends, which lost 2 bases and 0 bases, there was a span of 8 bases. Germline assignment: CDR1 MNHEY and CDR2 SVGAGI. The CDR3 runs to 14 residues. Here the CDR3 DNA reads TGTGCCAGCAGTTACGGGGACAACTCCTACGAGCAGTACTTC. The encoded protein is CASSYGDNSYEQYF.